This T cell receptor beta chain was documented in a study of T cell responses to AZD1222 COVID-19 vaccine listed by TCRdb under 2021. For the study in its entirety: TCR sequencing was performed for 233 trial participants, of whom about 200 were given two doses of AZD1222 and around 25 were given two doses of MenACWY control vaccine. Trial participants were enrolled by age into 18-55, 56-69 and 70-plus year subgroups, with roughly 160, 29 and 62 TCR-sequenced participants respectively. Beyond this particular receptor, the publication reports: Reportedly, almost half of the unique spike-specific TCRs recognized epitopes lying outside the regions that are mutated in the B.1.351 and B.1.1.7 variants. Participants were mostly white British and included more females than males, and it was suggested by the authors that clonal diversity may have been underestimated. The 56-69-year group was small, and its depth increase did not reach significance, likely because of low power. CD4 TCRs associated with the vaccine covered the entire spike protein, and the dominant responses were in regions 160-218 and 743-854. Conclusions about previously exposed vaccinees were limited because only a handful of AZD1222 recipients were SARS-CoV-2 seropositive at baseline. Spike-specific TCR breadth and depth rose significantly after two AZD1222 doses compared with day 0 and with MenACWY recipients. No day 14 peak-response samples were available, so repertoires were characterized only after the peak T cell response.

Regarding this clone: Which antigen it targets is not known. Base qualities are not provided; no much larger clone lies one nucleotide away.

The CDR3 regions of human TCRbeta chains were analyzed by immunosequencing. In the original analysis: TCRs in the repertoires were compared against a reference library of SARS-CoV-2-specific TCRs that had been generated with the MIRA antigen-specificity platform. Breadth meant the fraction of unique TCRs that were SARS-CoV-2-associated, whereas depth meant the fraction of total T cells that were SARS-CoV-2-associated. Each spike-specific TCR was assigned to its reactive spike region and to a CD4 or CD8 class using the MIRA data. Log10-transformed breadth and depth values were compared by one-way ANOVA with Sidak's multiple comparisons tests. TCRdb carries this immuneACCESS record with in-frame sequences only. Its versions omit some clonotypes, under half of them owing to an unresolved V gene in the studies checked, with the rest unexplained. V, J and clone size reflect that table, while D and trimming were determined from the DNA. The sample data list about 75,000 clones, and approximately 89% of these were observed just once. 9% to 10% of the sample is held by the ten biggest clonotypes.

CDR1 and CDR2 were assigned from the germline V gene (reference sequence) as SGHNT and YYREEE. Trimmed from V: 4 bases; trimmed from J: 7 bases; junction bases lacking a gene match: 5. The CDR3 contains 15 residues, cysteine and phenylalanine counted. The kept DNA is CDR3 alone, 45 bases in frame from the first base. According to the study, the label for this sample's time point signals: about 28 days (+/-7) after the second vaccine dose. The intended sense of this specimen's treatment or condition label: meningococcal conjugate vaccine given as trial control. The vaccinee samples were drawn from two UK trials, COV001 and COV002, one of which was a single-blind randomized controlled phase 2/3 trial testing AZD1222 (ChAdOx1 nCoV-19) in healthy adults. For TCRbeta chain sequencing, PBMC samples from trial participants were taken at day 0 and at day 28 after the second dose.

The chain uses TRBV5-4 and TRBJ2-1; TRBD2 matches 13 bases in the middle. This receptor was obtained from an adult who received the MenACWY meningococcal vaccine as a control. Sequencing was performed on peripheral blood, taken 28 days after the second dose of the MenACWY control vaccine. Here is the DNA: TGTGCCAGCAGCACCCCGGGACTAGCGGGAAATGAGCAGTTCTTC. Its translation is CASSTPGLAGNEQFF.